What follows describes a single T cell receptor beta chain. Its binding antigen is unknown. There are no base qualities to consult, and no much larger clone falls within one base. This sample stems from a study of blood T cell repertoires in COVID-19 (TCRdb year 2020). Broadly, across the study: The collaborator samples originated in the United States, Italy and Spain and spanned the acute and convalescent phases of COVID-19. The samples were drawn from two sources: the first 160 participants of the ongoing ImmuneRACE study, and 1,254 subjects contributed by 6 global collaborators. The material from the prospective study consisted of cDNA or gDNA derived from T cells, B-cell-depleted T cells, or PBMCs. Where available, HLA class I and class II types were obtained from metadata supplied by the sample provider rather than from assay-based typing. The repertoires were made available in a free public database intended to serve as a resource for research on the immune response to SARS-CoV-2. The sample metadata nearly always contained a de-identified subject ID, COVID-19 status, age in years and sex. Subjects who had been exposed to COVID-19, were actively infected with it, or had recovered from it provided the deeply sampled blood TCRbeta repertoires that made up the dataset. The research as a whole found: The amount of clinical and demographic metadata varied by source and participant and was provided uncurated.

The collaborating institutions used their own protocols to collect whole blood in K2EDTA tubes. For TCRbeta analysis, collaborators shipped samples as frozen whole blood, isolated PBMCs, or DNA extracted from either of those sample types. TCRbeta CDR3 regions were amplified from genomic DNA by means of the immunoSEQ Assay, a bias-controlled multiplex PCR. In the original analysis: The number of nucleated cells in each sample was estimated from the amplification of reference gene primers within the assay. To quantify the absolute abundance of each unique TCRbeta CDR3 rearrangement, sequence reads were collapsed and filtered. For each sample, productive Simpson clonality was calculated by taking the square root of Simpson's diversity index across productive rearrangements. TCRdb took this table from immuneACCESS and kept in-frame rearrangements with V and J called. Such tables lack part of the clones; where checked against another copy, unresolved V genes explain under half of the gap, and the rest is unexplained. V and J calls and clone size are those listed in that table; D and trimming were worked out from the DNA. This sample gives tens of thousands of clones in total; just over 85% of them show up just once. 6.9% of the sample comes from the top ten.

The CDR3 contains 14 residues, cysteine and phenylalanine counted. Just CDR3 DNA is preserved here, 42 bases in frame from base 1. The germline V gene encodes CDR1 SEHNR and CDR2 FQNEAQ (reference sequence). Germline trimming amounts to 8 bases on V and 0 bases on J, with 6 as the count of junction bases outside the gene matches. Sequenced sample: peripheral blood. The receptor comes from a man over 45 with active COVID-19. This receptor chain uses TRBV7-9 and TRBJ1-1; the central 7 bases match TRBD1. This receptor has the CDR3 CASFGTDMNTEAFF. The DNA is TGTGCCAGCTTCGGGACAGACATGAACACTGAAGCTTTCTTT.